This entry lists 10 T cell receptor beta chains sequenced from one sample in a study of cytomegalovirus exposure and HLA in healthy donors. Some clones are missing from TCRdb's copy, which holds only in-frame ones; the method was immunoSEQ multiplex PCR. Of 150,000 to 200,000 clones listed, roughly 90% were seen once; the top ten hold about a tenth. The sample was PBMCs. These receptors all stem from a woman aged 18-29 years in good health and CMV-seropositive.

The V and J genes are TRBV5-1 and TRBJ2-1, with no clear D. The CDR3 sequence is 14 residues long. V gave up 7 bases and J gave up 2 bases, with 13 bases separating them. Per germline, CDR1 SGHRS and CDR2 YFSETQ. The CDR3 region has the DNA TGCGCCAGCGCCCTGAGCCCTACCTACAATGAGCAGTTCTTC. As protein: CASALSPTYNEQFF. Complete variable domain (other parts from reference TRBV5-1 and TRBJ2-1): KAGVTQTPRYLIKTRGQQVTLSCSPISGHRSVSWYQQTPGQGLQFLFEYFSETQRNKGNFPGRFSGRQFSNSRSEMNVSTLELGDSALYLCASALSPTYNEQFFGPGTRLTVL.

The gene calls are TRBV20-1 and TRBJ2-7, with D uncertain. The CDR3 contains 11 residues. Germline V gene lookup returns CDR1 DFQATT and CDR2 SNEGSKA (reference sequence). V gave up 0 bases and J gave up 6 bases, with 6 bases separating them. The chain's CDR3 is CSARDGVEQYF. In DNA, the CDR3 is TGCAGTGCTAGAGATGGAGTCGAGCAGTACTTC.

This clone is a singleton in its sample. This chain uses TRBV29-1 with TRBJ2-3, with D possibly TRBD2 on 7 matching bases. V was pared by 7 bases and J by 1 base, with 15 bases between. This CDR3 is 14 amino acids long. Germline V gene sequence: CDR1 SQVTM, CDR2 ANQGSEA. Written as DNA, the CDR3 is TGCAGCGCCCCCGGGGGGCAAGGCACAGATACGCAGTATTTT. Amino acid sequence: CSAPGGQGTDTQYF.

This rearrangement joins TRBV11-3 to TRBJ2-5, with a weak D call TRBD1 (7 bases). Trimming pared 5 bases from V and 4 bases from J, leaving 17 bases between. Looked up from germline, CDR1 is SGHNT and CDR2 is YENEEA. The CDR3 length is 15 residues. The CDR3 region has the DNA TGTGCCAGCAGCCCTAGGACAGGAGGGGCAGAGACCCAGTACTTC. Protein: CASSPRTGGAETQYF.

The chain employs TRBV29-1 and TRBJ1-2; the D is unclear. With 1 base removed from V and 4 bases from J, the gap between germline ends came to 4 bases. CDR3 length: 11 amino acids. Germline V CDR1 and CDR2: SQVTM, ANQGSEA. In DNA form, the CDR3 reads TGCAGCGTTGAAGTAGCCTATGGCTACACCTTC. Amino acids: CSVEVAYGYTF.

The chain couples TRBV9 to TRBJ1-2, with a tentative D call TRBD1 (6 bases). V lost 4 bases and J 4 bases, leaving 20 bases between the germline ends. Germline CDR1 reads SGDLS; CDR2 reads YYNGEE. This CDR3 contains 16 residues. The chain's CDR3 is CASSNDRDTRPYGYTF. The DNA for the CDR3 is TGTGCCAGCAGCAATGACCGGGACACAAGGCCCTATGGCTACACCTTC.

V usage is TRBV7-2 and J usage is TRBJ1-1, with D unclear. Germline values: CDR1 SGHTA, CDR2 FQGNSA. Trimming shortened V by 5 bases and J by 2 bases, and 9 bases separated the two germline ends. This CDR3 comprises 13 residues. The CDR3 loop is CASSRATNTEAFF. The DNA of the CDR3 is TGTGCCAGCAGCCGCGCGACAAACACTGAAGCTTTCTTT.

V usage is TRBV28 and J usage is TRBJ1-4; unclear D gene. The germline CDR1 and CDR2 sequences are MDHEN and SYDVKM. The CDR3 has 13 residues. Trimming removed 3 bases from V and 8 bases from J, with 10 bases in between. CDR3 region: CASSLNSGEKLFF. DNA for the CDR3: TGTGCCAGCAGTTTGAACAGTGGAGAAAAACTGTTTTTT.

This rearrangement joins TRBV30 to TRBJ1-4; no clear D. CDR1 GTSNPN and CDR2 SVGIG come from the germline V gene (reference sequence). The CDR3 runs to 12 residues. V shed 0 bases and J shed 7 bases, with 6 bases lying between them. CDR3 residues: CAWSVSPEKLFF. The CDR3 DNA reads TGTGCCTGGAGTGTATCTCCTGAAAAACTGTTTTTT.

V and J are TRBV30 and TRBJ1-5; D uncertain. The V gene lost 0 bases and the J gene lost 3 bases, with 6 bases spanning the gap. The V gene's germline CDR1 is GTSNPN and CDR2 SVGIG (reference sequence). This CDR3 comprises 13 residues. The CDR3 sequence: CAWSVQTNQPQHF. The CDR3 DNA is TGTGCCTGGAGTGTACAAACCAATCAGCCCCAGCATTTT.